This TCR beta chain was captured in a study of CD8 T cells in ankylosing spondylitis (TCRdb year 2017). Context from the whole study: The study profiled T cell receptor beta repertoires in healthy donors and ankylosing spondylitis patients to find disease-linked TCR variants. The whole study cohort included under 140 healthy donors and 25 ankylosing spondylitis patients. Samples of peripheral blood were taken, and for ankylosing spondylitis patients, synovial fluid was collected as well.

Instrument used: Illumina HiSeq 2500. Quantitative 5'-RACE with molecular barcodes was used to prepare TCR beta libraries. The original pipeline was this. A new computational method based on a probabilistic model of VDJ rearrangement was used to identify disease-linked TCR variants. Starting from the raw public reads, TCRdb applied fastp trimming at Q25, assembled clones with MiXCR and retained in-frame beta chains. Merged by CDR3 protein, the rows form single entries marked with the most common genes and DNA. In this record, the V and J calls reflect TCRdb's handling and not the investigators' own analysis. In all, the sample holds about 510,000 distinct CDR3 sequences, and approximately 5% of those were seen once. The leading ten clones occupy 3% to 4.5% of the sample. Findings and caveats that apply to the study as a whole: The disease-linked clones showed a CD8+ phenotype and occurred at relatively low frequencies in peripheral blood. According to the report, matched synovial fluid samples from ankylosing spondylitis patients were significantly enriched for the disease-linked clones. Blood from ankylosing spondylitis patients appeared to be characterized by a TCR beta motif composed of about eight highly homologous amino acid variants. Some motif variants were previously reported in synovial fluid and blood of reactive arthritis patients, suggesting common disease-initiation mechanisms.

At least ten counts were recorded for this clonotype. Its antigen is not yet known. Base-call qualities are not available, and no considerably larger clone is one nucleotide away. In the germline V gene, CDR1 corresponds to MNHEY and CDR2 to SVGAGI. Relative to germline, V is 0 bases shorter and J is 0 bases shorter, with 9 bases between their ends. The CDR3 runs 15 amino acids, cysteine and phenylalanine included. Only the CDR3 DNA is retained, 45 bases long and in frame from the first base. This sequence uses TRBV6-5 and TRBJ2-7, with the D gene uncertain. The clonotype originates from a male donor with ankylosing spondylitis. Sequencing was done on a sample of blood, either unsorted or a sorted T cell fraction (not recorded which). The CDR3 protein is CASSYSKANSYEQYF. The DNA is as follows: TGTGCCAGCAGTTACTCGAAGGCTAACTCCTACGAGCAGTACTTC.